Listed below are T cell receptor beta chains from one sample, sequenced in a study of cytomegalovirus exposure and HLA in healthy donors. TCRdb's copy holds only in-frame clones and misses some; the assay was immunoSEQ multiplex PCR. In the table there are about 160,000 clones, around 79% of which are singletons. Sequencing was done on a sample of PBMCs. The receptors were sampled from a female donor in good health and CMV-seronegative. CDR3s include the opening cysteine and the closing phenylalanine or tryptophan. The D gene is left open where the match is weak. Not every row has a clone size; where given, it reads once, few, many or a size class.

TGTGCCAGCAGCACCAAGGGGGTGACGAACAGGGGTGCTAATGAAAAACTGTTTTTT	CASSTKGVTNRGANEKLFF	once	NA	TRBV21-1	TRBJ1-4
TGTGCCAGCAGCCCCGGACAGGGACTCTACGAGCAGTACTTC	CASSPGQGLYEQYF	NA	TRBD1	TRBV7-2	TRBJ2-7
TGTGCCAGCAGTGAAGGGTGGACAGGGAGCTACAATGAGCAGTTCTTC	CASSEGWTGSYNEQFF	NA	TRBD1	TRBV25-1	TRBJ2-1
TGTGCCAGCAGCTCCAAGAGTCTGAAGGGGACTGAAGCTTTCTTT	CASSSKSLKGTEAFF	NA	NA	TRBV7-2	TRBJ1-1
TGTGCCAGCAGCGCCCCGGGGGGAATCGAGACCCAGTACTTC	CASSAPGGIETQYF	few	TRBD2	TRBV25-1	TRBJ2-5
TGCGCCAGCAGCCAGGCGGCCTACAATGAGCAGTTCTTC	CASSQAAYNEQFF	NA	NA	TRBV4-3	TRBJ2-1
TGTGCCAGTAGTATAGATCTAGGGGGAAAGGGCAATCAGCCCCAGCATTTT	CASSIDLGGKGNQPQHF	NA	NA	TRBV19	TRBJ1-5
TGTGCCTGGAGGAGCGCCGGGGGCACCGGGGAGCTGTTTTTT	CAWRSAGGTGELFF	NA	NA	TRBV30	TRBJ2-2
TGTGCCAGCAGACAGGGGGAGGACTATGGCTACACCTTC	CASRQGEDYGYTF	NA	TRBD1	TRBV6-6	TRBJ1-2
TGCGCCAGCAGCTTGGGTCTAGCGGGTGACAATGAGCAGTTCTTC	CASSLGLAGDNEQFF	NA	TRBD2	TRBV5-1	TRBJ2-1
TGTGCCAGCACTCGAAGTGGGACAGGGACGGGTTCACCCCTCCACTTT	CASTRSGTGTGSPLHF	NA	TRBD1	TRBV28	TRBJ1-6
TGTGCCAGCAGTTTCTTGTTTGGGACAGGGGGCACTGAAGCTTTCTTT	CASSFLFGTGGTEAFF	NA	TRBD1	TRBV27	TRBJ1-1
TGTGCCAGCAGCTTAGGAATGGGCAGCAGCACAGACACGCAGTATTTT	CASSLGMGSSTDTQYF	NA	NA	TRBV11-3	TRBJ2-3
TGTGCCAGCAGCGACGGACAGGGATCGAATCAGCCCCAGCATTTT	CASSDGQGSNQPQHF	once	TRBD1	TRBV9	TRBJ1-5
TGCGCCACCTCAGGGGCGGCGGACAGGGGTGTAAAACTGTTTTTT	CATSGAADRGVKLFF	NA	TRBD1	TRBV4-3	TRBJ1-4
TGTGCCAGTAGTATTTACCCGCCTGGGACAGGGGAGTCCGGGGAGCTGTTTTTT	CASSIYPPGTGESGELFF	once	TRBD1	TRBV19	TRBJ2-2
TGTGCCAGCAGCCAAGGACAGGGTTCTTATGGCTACACCTTC	CASSQGQGSYGYTF	once	TRBD1	TRBV4-2	TRBJ1-2
TGTGCCAGCAGTTACTCGGGCAGGGTATGGACCTTC	CASSYSGRVWTF	NA	NA	TRBV6-5	TRBJ1-2
TGTGCCAGCAGTCCGCGGACTAGCGGGGGGTCATACGAGCAGTACTTC	CASSPRTSGGSYEQYF	once	TRBD2	TRBV6-6	TRBJ2-7
TGTGCCAGCAGTTTAGGAGGGGCGAGCAATTCACCCCTCCACTTT	CASSLGGASNSPLHF	NA	NA	TRBV7-3	TRBJ1-6
TGCGCCAGCAGCCCAGTGCCTGGGGAATTCCGGGGCGAGCAGTACTTC	CASSPVPGEFRGEQYF	NA	NA	TRBV4-3	TRBJ2-7
TGTGCCAGCAGTTACGGGGATGTGGTGCCCGGGGAGCTGTTTTTT	CASSYGDVVPGELFF	NA	NA	TRBV7-9	TRBJ2-2